Listed here are 11 T cell receptor beta chains from one sample, sequenced in a study of T cells in Graves' hyperthyroidism and ophthalmopathy. Amplification targeted TCR beta CDR3 regions from RNA transcripts. Researchers ran a first-round RT-PCR on the TCR CDR3 using the HTBI primer set. From the multiplex PCR reads, TCRdb called clonotypes with MiXCR, one entry per CDR3 protein. Of hundreds of thousands of distinct CDR3 sequences in the sample, about 38% were seen once. Specimen: blood. These receptor sequences come from a man aged 18 to 30 with Graves' hyperthyroidism.

This sequence joins TRBV14 and TRBJ1-2; D is ambiguous. V lost 2 bases, J lost 12 bases, and 16 bases lay in between. This CDR3 has 13 residues. In germline, CDR1 is SGHDN, CDR2 FVKESK. The CDR3 region is CASSQQAHSGNTF. The CDR3 region has the DNA TGTGCCAGCAGCCAACAGGCTCACTCTGGAAACACCTTC.

This clonotype was detected only once. The chain uses TRBV19 and TRBJ2-3; perhaps TRBD1 as D (5 bases). The CDR3 totals 14 residues. Per germline, CDR1 LNHDA and CDR2 SQIVND (reference sequence). V was trimmed by 8 bases and J by 1 base, leaving 13 bases between them. The CDR3 loop is CASARPGRTDTQYF. In DNA, the CDR3 is TGTGCCAGTGCGCGGCCAGGGCGCACAGATACGCAGTATTTT.

This clonotype came up once. The chain employs TRBV7-9 and TRBJ1-1; the D gene is possibly TRBD1 (6 bases). Between the trimmed V and J ends, which lost 5 bases and 8 bases, there was a span of 15 bases. This CDR3 is 13 amino acids long. Per germline, CDR1 SEHNR and CDR2 FQNEAQ (reference sequence). This CDR3 reads CASSQGWGLEAFF. CDR3 nucleotide sequence: TGTGCCAGCAGCCAAGGATGGGGGCTAGAAGCTTTCTTT.

This clonotype was seen many times. The chain combines TRBV5-1 with TRBJ1-1; no clear D gene. The V end lost 0 bases, the J end lost 0 bases, and 6 bases lay between the germline ends. The CDR3 extends over 14 amino acids. Germline CDR1 reads SGHRS; CDR2 reads YFSETQ. Here the CDR3 reads CASSLEVMNTEAFF. CDR3 DNA: TGCGCCAGCAGCTTGGAGGTAATGAACACTGAAGCTTTCTTT.

This clonotype was detected a few times. This chain joins TRBV12-3 or TRBV12-4 and TRBJ1-5, with TRBD1 as a possible D gene (5 bases). Deletions cut 6 bases from V and 4 bases from J, with 16 bases between. The CDR3 covers 15 residues. CDR3 residues: CASRPRGRENQPQHF. In nucleotides, the CDR3 is TGTGCCAGCAGACCACGGGGACGGGAGAATCAGCCCCAGCATTTT.

The chain uses TRBV29-1 and TRBJ1-1; no clear D gene. V was shortened by 2 bases and J by 0 bases, with 7 bases between the two germline ends. The CDR3 runs to 13 residues. Germline CDR1 and CDR2: SQVTM and ANQGSEA. CDR3 region: CSVEQLLNTEAFF. CDR3 bases: TGCAGCGTTGAACAGCTATTGAACACTGAAGCTTTCTTT.

At least ten counts were recorded for this clonotype. CDR3 protein: CASSEVTGAHEQYF. The CDR3 bases are TGTGCCAGCAGTGAAGTTACAGGCGCCCACGAGCAGTACTTC. The chain has TRBV2 and TRBJ2-7, with D possibly matching TRBD1 (5 bases). The V end lost 1 base, the J end lost 5 bases, and 12 bases lay between the germline ends. This CDR3 spans 14 amino acids. In germline, CDR1 is SNHLY, CDR2 FYNNEI.

The chain carries TRBV12-3 or TRBV12-4 and TRBJ1-2; D is uncertain. Deletions cut 6 bases from V and 2 bases from J, with 19 bases between. The CDR3 has 16 amino acids. CDR3 DNA: TGTGCCAGCAGCTCACCCCCTCTCGGACGGAACTATGGCTACACCTTC. Its protein is CASSSPPLGRNYGYTF.

This chain links TRBV6-5 with TRBJ1-1, with a weak D call TRBD1 (6 bases). Trimming cost V 6 bases and J 6 bases, with 11 bases left between them. CDR3 length: 12 residues. Germline V CDR1 and CDR2: MNHEY, SVGAGI. The chain's CDR3 is CASRQQGSEAFF. For the CDR3, the DNA is TGTGCCAGCAGACAACAGGGTTCTGAAGCTTTCTTT.

This chain uses TRBV10-3 with TRBJ1-1; D unclear. The germline V and J ends were trimmed by 6 bases and 3 bases, with 11 bases remaining between them. The CDR3 consists of 13 residues. Germline V CDR1 and CDR2: ENHRY, SYGVKD. The CDR3 protein is CAIRPSGHTEAFF. The DNA for the CDR3 is TGTGCCATCAGGCCCTCCGGGCACACTGAAGCTTTCTTT.

The chain carries TRBV11-2 and TRBJ1-3; possibly TRBD1 for D (6 bases). Germline assignment: CDR1 SGHAT and CDR2 FQNNGV. Deletions cut 5 bases from V and 2 bases from J, with 10 bases between. The CDR3 loop spans 14 amino acids. CDR3 DNA sequence: TGTGCCAGCAGCCAGGGGACCCCTGGAAACACCATATATTTT. As protein: CASSQGTPGNTIYF.